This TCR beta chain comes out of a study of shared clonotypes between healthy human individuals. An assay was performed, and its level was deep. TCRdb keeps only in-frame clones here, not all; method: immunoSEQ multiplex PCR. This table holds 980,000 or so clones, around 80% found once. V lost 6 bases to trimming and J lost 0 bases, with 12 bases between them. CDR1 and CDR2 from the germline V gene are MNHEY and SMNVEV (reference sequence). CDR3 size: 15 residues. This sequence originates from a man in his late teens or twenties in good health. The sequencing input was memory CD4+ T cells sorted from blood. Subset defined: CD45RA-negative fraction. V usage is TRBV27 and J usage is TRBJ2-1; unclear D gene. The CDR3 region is CASRTGRPSYNEQFF. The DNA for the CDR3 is TGTGCCAGCAGGACCGGGCGTCCCTCCTACAATGAGCAGTTCTTC.